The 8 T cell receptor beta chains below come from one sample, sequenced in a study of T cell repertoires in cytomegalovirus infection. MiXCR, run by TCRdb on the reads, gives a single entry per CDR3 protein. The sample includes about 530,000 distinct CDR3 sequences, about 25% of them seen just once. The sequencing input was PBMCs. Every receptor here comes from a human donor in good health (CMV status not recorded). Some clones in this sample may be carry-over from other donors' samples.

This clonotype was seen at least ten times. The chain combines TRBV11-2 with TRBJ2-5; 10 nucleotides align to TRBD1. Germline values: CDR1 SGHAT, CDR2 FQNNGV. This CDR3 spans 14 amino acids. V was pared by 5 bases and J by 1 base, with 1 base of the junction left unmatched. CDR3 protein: CASSRQGAQETQYF. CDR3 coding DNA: TGTGCCAGCAGCCGACAGGGGGCCCAAGAGACCCAGTACTTC.

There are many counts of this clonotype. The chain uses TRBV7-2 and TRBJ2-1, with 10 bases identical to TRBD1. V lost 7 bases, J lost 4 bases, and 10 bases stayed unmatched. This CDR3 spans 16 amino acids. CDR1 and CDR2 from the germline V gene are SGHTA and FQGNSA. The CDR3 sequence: CASTDLGTGAYNEQFF. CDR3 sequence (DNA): TGTGCCAGCACCGACCTAGGGACAGGGGCATACAATGAGCAGTTCTTC.

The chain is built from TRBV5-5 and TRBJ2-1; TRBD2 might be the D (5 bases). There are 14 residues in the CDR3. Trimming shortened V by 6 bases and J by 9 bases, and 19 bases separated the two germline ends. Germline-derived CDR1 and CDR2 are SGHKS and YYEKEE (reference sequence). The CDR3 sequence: CASNPTRSRVEQFF. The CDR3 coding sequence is TGTGCCAGCAACCCCACTAGAAGTCGTGTTGAGCAGTTCTTC.

The CDR3 here is CASSRPPNEQFF. DNA of the CDR3: TGTGCCAGCAGCCGCCCTCCCAATGAGCAGTTCTTC. This chain links TRBV11-2 with TRBJ2-1; D gene uncertain. Germline CDR1 reads SGHAT; CDR2 reads FQNNGV. The CDR3 is made up of 12 amino acids. Trimming took 5 bases from V and 6 from J, leaving 8 bases between them.

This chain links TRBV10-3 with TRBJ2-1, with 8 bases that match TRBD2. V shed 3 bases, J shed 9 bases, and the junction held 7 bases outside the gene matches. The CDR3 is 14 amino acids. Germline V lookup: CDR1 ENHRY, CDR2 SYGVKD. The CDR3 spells CAISEGGRRAEQFF. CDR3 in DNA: TGTGCCATCAGTGAAGGCGGGAGGCGGGCTGAGCAGTTCTTC.

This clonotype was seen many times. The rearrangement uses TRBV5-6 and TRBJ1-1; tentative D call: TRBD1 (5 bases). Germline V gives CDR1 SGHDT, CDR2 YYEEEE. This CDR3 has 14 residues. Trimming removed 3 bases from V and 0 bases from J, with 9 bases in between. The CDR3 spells CASSSTVMNTEAFF. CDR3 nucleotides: TGTGCCAGCAGCTCGACAGTTATGAACACTGAAGCTTTCTTT.

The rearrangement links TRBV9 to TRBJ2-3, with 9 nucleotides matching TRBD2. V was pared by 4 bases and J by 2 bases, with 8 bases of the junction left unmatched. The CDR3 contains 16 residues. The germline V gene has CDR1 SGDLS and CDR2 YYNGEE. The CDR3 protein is CASSPNLAGNTDTQYF. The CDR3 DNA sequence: TGTGCCAGCAGCCCAAACCTAGCGGGAAACACAGATACGCAGTATTTT. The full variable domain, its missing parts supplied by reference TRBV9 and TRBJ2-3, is DSGVTQTPKHLITATGQRVTLRCSPRSGDLSVYWYQQSLDQGLQFLIQYYNGEERAKGNILERFSAQQFPDLHSELNLSSLELGDSALYFCASSPNLAGNTDTQYFGPGTRLTVL.

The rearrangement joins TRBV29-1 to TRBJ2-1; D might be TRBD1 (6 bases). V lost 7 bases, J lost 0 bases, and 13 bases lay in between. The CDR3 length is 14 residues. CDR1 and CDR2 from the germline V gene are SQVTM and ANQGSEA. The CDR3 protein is CSARTDSSYNEQFF. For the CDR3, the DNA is TGCAGCGCTCGGACAGACAGCTCCTACAATGAGCAGTTCTTC.